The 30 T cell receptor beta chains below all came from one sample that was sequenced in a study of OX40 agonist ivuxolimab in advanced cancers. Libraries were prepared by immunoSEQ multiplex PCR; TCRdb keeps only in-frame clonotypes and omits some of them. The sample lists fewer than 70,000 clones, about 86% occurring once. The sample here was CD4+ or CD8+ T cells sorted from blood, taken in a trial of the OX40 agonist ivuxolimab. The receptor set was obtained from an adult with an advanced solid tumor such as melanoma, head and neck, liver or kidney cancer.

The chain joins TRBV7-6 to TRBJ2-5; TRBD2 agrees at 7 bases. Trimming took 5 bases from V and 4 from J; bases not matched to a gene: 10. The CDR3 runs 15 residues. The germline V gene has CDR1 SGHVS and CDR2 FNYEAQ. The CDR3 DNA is TGTGCCAGCAGCCCTACTCGCGGGAGTCGAGAGACCCAGTACTTC. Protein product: CASSPTRGSRETQYF.

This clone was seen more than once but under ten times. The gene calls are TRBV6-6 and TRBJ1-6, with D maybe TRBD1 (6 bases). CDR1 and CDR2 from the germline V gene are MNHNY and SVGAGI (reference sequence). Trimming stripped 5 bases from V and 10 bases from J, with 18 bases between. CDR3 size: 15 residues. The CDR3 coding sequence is TGTGCCAGCAGTCCGGCCAGGGGTGACGGATCACCCCTCCACTTT. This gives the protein CASSPARGDGSPLHF.

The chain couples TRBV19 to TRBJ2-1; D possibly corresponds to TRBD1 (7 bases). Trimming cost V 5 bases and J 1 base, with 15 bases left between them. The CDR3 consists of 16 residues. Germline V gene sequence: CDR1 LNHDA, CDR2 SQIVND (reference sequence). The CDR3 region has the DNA TGTGCCAGTAGTTCCCAGGGGGGAGCTTCCTACAATGAGCAGTTCTTC. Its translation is CASSSQGGASYNEQFF.

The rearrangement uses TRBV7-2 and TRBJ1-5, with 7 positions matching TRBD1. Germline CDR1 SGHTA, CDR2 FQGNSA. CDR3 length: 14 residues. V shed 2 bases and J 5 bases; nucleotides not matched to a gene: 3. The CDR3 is CASSLRQGDQPQHF. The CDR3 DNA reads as TGTGCCAGCAGCTTAAGGCAGGGGGATCAGCCCCAGCATTTT.

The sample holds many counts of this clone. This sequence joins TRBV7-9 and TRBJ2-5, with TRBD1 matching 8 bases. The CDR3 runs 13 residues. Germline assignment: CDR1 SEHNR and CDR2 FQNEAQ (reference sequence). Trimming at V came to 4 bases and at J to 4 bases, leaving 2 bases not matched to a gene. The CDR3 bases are TGTGCCAGCAGCTCCAGGGGGCCAGAGACCCAGTACTTC. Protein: CASSSRGPETQYF. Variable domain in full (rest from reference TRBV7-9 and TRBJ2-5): DTGVSQNPRHKITKRGQNVTFRCDPISEHNRLYWYRQTLGQGPEFLTYFQNEAQLEKSRLLSDRFSAERPKGSFSTLEIQRTEQGDSAMYLCASSSRGPETQYFGPGTRLLVL.

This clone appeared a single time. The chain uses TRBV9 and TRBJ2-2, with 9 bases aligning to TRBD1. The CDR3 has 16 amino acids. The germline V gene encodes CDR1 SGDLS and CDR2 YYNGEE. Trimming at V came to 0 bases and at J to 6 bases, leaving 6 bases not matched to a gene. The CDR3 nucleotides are TGTGCCAGCAGCGTAGCTCTGGGACAGGGTCCCGGGGAGCTGTTTTTT. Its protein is CASSVALGQGPGELFF. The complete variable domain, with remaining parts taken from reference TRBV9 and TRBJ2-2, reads DSGVTQTPKHLITATGQRVTLRCSPRSGDLSVYWYQQSLDQGLQFLIQYYNGEERAKGNILERFSAQQFPDLHSELNLSSLELGDSALYFCASSVALGQGPGELFFGEGSRLTVL.

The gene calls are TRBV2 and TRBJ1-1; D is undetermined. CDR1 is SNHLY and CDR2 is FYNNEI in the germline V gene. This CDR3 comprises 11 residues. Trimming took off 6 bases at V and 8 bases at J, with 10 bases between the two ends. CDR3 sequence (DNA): TGTGCCAGCAGGATCCGGGCCGAAGCTTTCTTT. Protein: CASRIRAEAFF.

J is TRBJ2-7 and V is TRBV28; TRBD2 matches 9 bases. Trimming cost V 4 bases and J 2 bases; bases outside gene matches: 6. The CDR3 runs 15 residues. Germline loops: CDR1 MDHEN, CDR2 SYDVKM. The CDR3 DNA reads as TGTGCCAGCAGTTCCCGACTAGCGGCGGCCTACGAGCAGTACTTC. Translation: CASSSRLAAAYEQYF.

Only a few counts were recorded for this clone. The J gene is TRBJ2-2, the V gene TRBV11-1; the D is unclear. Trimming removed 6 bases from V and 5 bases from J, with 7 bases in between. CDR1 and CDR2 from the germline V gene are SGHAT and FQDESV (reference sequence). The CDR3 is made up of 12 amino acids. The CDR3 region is CASSFITGELFF. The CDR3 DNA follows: TGTGCCAGCAGTTTTATAACCGGGGAGCTGTTTTTT.

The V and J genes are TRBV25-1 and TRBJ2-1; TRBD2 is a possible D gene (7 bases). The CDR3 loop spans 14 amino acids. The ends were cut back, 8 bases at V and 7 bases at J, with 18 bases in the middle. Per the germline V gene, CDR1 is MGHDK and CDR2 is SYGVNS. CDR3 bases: TGTGCCAGCGGCCACCCTGCGGGGGCTAATGAGCAGTTCTTC. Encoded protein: CASGHPAGANEQFF.

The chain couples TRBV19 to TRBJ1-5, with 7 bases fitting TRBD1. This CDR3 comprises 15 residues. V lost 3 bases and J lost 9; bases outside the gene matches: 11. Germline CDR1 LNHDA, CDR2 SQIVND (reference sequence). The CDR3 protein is CASSISGGTVPPQHF. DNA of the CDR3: TGTGCCAGTAGTATTAGTGGGGGGACAGTTCCGCCCCAGCATTTT.

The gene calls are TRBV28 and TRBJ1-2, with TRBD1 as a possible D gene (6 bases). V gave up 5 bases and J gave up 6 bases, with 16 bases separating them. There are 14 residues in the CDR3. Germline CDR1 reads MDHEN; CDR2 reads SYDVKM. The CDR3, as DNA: TGTGCCAGCAGTACAACCGGGACAATCAATGGCTACACCTTC. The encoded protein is CASSTTGTINGYTF.

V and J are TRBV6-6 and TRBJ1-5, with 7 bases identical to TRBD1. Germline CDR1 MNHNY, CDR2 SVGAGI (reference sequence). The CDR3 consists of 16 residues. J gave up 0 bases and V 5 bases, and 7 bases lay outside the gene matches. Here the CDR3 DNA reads TGTGCCAGCAGTCCATACAGGGGAATTAGCAATCAGCCCCAGCATTTT. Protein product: CASSPYRGISNQPQHF.

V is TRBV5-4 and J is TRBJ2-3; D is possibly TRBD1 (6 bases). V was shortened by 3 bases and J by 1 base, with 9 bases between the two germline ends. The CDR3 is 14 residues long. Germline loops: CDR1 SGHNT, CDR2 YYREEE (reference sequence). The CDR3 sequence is CASSSRTGTDTQYF. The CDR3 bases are TGTGCCAGCAGCTCTAGGACAGGCACAGATACGCAGTATTTT.

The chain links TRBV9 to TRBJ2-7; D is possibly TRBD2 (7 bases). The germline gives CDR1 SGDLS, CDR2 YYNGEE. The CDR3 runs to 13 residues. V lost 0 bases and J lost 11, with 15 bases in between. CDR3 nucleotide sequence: TGTGCCAGCAGCGTAGACTGGCGGGGGCTAAAGTACTTC. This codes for CASSVDWRGLKYF. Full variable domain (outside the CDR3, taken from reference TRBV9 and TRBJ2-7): DSGVTQTPKHLITATGQRVTLRCSPRSGDLSVYWYQQSLDQGLQFLIQYYNGEERAKGNILERFSAQQFPDLHSELNLSSLELGDSALYFCASSVDWRGLKYFGPGTRLTVT.

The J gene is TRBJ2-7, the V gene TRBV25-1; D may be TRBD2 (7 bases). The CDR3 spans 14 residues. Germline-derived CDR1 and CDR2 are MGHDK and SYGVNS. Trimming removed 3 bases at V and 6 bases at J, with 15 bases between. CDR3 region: CASSEGGPLPEQYF. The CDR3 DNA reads TGTGCCAGCAGTGAGGGGGGGCCCCTTCCCGAGCAGTACTTC.

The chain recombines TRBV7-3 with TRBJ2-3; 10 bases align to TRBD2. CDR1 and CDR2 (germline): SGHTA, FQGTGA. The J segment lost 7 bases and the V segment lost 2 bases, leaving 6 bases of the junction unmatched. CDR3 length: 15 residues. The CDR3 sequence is CASSLASGSANTQYF. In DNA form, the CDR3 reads TGTGCCAGCAGCTTAGCTAGCGGGAGTGCAAATACGCAGTATTTT.

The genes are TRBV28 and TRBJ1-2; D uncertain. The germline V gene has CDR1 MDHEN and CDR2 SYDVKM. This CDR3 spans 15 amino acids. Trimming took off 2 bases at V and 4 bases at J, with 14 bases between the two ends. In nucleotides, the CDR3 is TGTGCCAGCAGTTTACCCCACACACGGACCTATGGCTACACCTTC. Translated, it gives CASSLPHTRTYGYTF.

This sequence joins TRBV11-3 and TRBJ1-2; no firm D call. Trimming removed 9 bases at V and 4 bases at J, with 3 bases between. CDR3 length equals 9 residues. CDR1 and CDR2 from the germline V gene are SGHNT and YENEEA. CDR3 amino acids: CARTYGYTF. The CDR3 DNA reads TGTGCCAGGACCTATGGCTACACCTTC.

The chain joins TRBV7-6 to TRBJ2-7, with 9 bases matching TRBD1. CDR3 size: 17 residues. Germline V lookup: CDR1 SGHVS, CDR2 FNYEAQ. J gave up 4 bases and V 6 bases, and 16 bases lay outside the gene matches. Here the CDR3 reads CASSSILAGTGKYEQYF. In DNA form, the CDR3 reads TGTGCCAGCAGTTCAATCCTCGCCGGGACAGGGAAATACGAGCAGTACTTC.

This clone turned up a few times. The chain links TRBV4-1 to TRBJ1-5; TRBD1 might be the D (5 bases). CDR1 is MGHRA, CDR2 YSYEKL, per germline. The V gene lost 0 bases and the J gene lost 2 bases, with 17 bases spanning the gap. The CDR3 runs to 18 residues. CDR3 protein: CASSQDAGLRFGNQPQHF. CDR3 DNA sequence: TGCGCCAGCAGCCAAGATGCGGGACTGCGTTTCGGCAATCAGCCCCAGCATTTT.

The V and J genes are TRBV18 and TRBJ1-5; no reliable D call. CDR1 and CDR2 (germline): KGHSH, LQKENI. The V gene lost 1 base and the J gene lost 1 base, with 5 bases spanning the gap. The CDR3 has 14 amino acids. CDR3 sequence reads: CASSPLTSNQPQHF. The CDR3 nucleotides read TGTGCCAGCTCACCACTAACGAGCAATCAGCCCCAGCATTTT.

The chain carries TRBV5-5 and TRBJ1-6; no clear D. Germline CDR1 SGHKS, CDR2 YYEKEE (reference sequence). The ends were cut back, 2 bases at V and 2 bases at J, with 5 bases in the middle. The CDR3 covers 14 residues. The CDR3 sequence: CASSFQTYNSPLHF. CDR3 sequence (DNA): TGTGCCAGCAGCTTCCAGACCTATAATTCACCCCTCCACTTT.

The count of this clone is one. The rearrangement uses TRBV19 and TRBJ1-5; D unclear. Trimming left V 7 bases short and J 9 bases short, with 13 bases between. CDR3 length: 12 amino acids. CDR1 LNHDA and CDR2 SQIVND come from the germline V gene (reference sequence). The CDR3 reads CASKQTAGPQHF. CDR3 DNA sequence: TGTGCCAGTAAGCAGACCGCGGGGCCCCAGCATTTT. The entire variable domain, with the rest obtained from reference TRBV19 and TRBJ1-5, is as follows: DGGITQSPKYLFRKEGQNVTLSCEQNLNHDAMYWYRQDPGQGLRLIYYSQIVNDFQKGDIAEGYSVSREKKESFPLTVTSAQKNPTAFYLCASKQTAGPQHFGDGTRLSIL.

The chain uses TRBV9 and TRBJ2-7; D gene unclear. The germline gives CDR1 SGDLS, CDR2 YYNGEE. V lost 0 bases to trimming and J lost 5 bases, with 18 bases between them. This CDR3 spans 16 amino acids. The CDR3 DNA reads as TGTGCCAGCAGCGTAGAATCCCGGAGTTTACTCCACGAGCAGTACTTC. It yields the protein CASSVESRSLLHEQYF.

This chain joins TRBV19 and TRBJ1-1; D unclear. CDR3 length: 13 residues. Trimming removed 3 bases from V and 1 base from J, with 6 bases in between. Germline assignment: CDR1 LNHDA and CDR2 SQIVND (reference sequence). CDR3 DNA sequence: TGTGCCAGTAGTATGATTGGGAACACTGAAGCTTTCTTT. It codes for CASSMIGNTEAFF.

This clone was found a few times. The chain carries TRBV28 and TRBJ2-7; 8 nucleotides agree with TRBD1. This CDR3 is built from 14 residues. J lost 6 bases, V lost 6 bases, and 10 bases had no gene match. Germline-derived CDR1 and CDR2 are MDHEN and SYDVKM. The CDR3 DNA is TGTGCCAGCAGCCCGGGACAGGTCATTGGCGAGCAGTACTTC. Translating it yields CASSPGQVIGEQYF.

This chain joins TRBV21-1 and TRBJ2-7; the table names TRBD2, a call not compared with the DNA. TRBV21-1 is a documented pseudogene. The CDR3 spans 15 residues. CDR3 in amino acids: CASPARGDQSYEQYF. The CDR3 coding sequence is TGTGCCAGCCCGGCCCGGGGTGATCAATCCTACGAGCAGTACTTC.

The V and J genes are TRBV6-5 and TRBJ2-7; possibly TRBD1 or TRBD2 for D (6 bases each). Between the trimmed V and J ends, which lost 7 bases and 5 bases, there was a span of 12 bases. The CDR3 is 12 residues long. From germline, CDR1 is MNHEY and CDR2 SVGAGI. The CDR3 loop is CASTNGGHEQYF. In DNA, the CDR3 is TGTGCCAGCACCAACGGGGGCCACGAGCAGTACTTC.

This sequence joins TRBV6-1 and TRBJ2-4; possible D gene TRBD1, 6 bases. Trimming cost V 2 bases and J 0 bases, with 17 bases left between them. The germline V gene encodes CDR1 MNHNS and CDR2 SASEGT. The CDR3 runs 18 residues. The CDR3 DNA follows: TGTGCCAGCAGTGAATTACAGTCGAGGGGGTTAGCCAAAAACATTCAGTACTTC. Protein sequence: CASSELQSRGLAKNIQYF.